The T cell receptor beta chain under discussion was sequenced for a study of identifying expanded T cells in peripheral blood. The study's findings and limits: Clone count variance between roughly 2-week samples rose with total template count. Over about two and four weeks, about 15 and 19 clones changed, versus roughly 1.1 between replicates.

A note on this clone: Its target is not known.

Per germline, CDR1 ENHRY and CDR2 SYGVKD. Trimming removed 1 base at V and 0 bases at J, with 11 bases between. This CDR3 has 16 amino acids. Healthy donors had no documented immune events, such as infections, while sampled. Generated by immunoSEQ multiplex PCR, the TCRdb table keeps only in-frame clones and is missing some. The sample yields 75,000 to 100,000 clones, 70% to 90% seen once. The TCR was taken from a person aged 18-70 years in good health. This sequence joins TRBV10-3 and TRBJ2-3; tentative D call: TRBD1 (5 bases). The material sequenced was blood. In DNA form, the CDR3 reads TGTGCCATCAGTGAGTTGACAGCCACTAGCACAGATACGCAGTATTTT. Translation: CAISELTATSTDTQYF.